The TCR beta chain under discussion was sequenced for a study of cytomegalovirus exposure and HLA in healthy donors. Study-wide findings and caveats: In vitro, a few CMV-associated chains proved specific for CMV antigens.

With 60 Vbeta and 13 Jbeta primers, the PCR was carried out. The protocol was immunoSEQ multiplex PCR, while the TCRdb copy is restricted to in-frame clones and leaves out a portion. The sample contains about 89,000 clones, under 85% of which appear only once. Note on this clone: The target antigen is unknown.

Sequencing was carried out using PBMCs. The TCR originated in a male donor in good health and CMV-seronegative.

DNA for the CDR3: TGTGCCAGCAGCCGGACAGGGGGCGCCTCCTACGAGCAGTACTTC. Amino acid sequence: CASSRTGGASYEQYF. V is TRBV28 and J is TRBJ2-7; TRBD1 matches 11 bases. The CDR3 is 15 residues long. Germline V gives CDR1 MDHEN, CDR2 SYDVKM. Trimming at V came to 6 bases and at J to 0 bases, leaving 4 bases not matched to a gene.